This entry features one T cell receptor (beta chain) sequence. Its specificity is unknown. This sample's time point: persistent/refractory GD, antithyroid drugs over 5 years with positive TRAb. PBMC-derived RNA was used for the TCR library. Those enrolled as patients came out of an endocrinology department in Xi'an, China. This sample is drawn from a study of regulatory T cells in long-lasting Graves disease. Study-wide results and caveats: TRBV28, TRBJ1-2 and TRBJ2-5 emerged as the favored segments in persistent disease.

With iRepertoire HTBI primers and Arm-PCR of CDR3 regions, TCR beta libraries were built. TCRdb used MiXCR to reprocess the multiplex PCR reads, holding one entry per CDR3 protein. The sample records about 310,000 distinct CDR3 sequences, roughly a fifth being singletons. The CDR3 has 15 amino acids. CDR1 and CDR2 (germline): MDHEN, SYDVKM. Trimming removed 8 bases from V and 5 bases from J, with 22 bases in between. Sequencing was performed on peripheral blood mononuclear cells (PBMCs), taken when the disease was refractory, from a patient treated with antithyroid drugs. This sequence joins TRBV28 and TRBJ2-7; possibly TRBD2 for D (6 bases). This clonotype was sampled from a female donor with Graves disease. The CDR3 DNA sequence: TGTGCCAGCGGTTCTCCGGGACTGCTACACGACGAGCAGTACTTC. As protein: CASGSPGLLHDEQYF.